This T cell receptor beta chain was observed in a study of T cells in Graves' hyperthyroidism and ophthalmopathy. Overall study context: The authors collected peripheral blood at initial diagnosis, before any treatment.

TCR beta CDR3 region amplification was performed from RNA transcripts. The HTBI primer set drove a first-round RT-PCR of the TCR CDR3. In TCRdb, the multiplex PCR reads were re-called with MiXCR into one record per CDR3 protein. Of 300,000 to 450,000 distinct CDR3 sequences in the sample, 15% to 20% were seen once. Trimming took off 0 bases at V and 0 bases at J, with 12 bases between the two ends. This CDR3 comprises 17 residues. Germline CDR1 and CDR2: SGHRS and YFSETQ. Study observations and caveats: Researchers found most expanded thyroid clonotypes above 0.001 in blood as well.

For the diagnoses, clinical symptoms, serum thyroxine and TRAb, thyroid ultrasound and orbital computed tomography were used. As for this clonotype: Antigen: not known.

The specimen was blood. This chain links TRBV5-1 with TRBJ2-2; D might be TRBD1 or TRBD2, each matching 6 bases. This clonotype was obtained from a woman aged 40 to 50 with Graves' ophthalmopathy. The CDR3 loop reads CASSLVRGPTNTGELFF. The CDR3 coding sequence is TGCGCCAGCAGCTTGGTACGGGGGCCAACGAACACCGGGGAGCTGTTTTTT.